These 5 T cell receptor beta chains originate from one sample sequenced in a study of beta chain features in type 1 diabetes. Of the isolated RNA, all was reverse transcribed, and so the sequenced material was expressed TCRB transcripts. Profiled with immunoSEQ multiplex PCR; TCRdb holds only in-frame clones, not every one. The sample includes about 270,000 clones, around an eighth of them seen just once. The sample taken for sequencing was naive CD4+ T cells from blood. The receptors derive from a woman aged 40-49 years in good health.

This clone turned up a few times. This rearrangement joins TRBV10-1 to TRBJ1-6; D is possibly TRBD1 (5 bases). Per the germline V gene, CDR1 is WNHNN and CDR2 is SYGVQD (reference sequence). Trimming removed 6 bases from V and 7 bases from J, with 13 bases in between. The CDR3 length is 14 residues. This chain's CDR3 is CASRNDQGNSPLHF. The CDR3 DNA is TGCGCCAGCAGGAACGACCAGGGAAATTCACCCCTCCACTTT.

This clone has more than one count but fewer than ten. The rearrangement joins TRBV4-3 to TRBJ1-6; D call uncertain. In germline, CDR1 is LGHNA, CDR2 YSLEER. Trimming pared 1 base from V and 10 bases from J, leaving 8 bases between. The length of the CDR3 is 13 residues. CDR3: CASSQVSESPLHF. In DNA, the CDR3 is TGCGCCAGCAGCCAAGTGTCGGAGTCACCCCTCCACTTT.

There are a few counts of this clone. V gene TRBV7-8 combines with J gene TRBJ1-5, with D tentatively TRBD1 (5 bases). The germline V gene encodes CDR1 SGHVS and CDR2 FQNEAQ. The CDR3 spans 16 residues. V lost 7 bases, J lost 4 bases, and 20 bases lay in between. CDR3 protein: CASNPQGRANNQPQHF. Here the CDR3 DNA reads TGTGCCAGCAACCCCCAGGGCAGGGCCAATAATCAGCCCCAGCATTTT.

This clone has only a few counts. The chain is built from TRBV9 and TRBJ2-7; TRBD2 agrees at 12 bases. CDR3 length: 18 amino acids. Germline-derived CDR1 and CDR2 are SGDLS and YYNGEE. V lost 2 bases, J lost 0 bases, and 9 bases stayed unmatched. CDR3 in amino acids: CASSVGLAGPWSSYEQYF. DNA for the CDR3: TGTGCCAGCAGCGTTGGACTAGCGGGGCCCTGGAGCTCCTACGAGCAGTACTTC.

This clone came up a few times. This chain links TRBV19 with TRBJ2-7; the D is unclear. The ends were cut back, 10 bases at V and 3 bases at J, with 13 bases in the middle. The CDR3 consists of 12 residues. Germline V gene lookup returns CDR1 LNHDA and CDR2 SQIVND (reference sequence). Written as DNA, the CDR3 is TGTGCCACTCGAGCCATGAACTACGAGCAGTACTTC. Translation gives CATRAMNYEQYF.